This T cell receptor (beta chain) was recovered during a study of type 1 and type 2 diabetes patients. Overall study: Magnetic bead positive selection isolated CD4+ or CD8+ T cells from PBMCs.

In its sample, this clonotype was seen a few times. This CDR3 spans 14 amino acids. The germline V gene encodes CDR1 GTSNPN and CDR2 SVGIG (reference sequence). J lost 6 bases, V lost 1 base, and 2 bases had no gene match. Genomic DNA was the PCR template. Amplification of the beta chain CDR3 used 30 forward and 13 reverse multiplex primers. Using its own MiXCR run on the multiplex PCR reads, TCRdb lists one record per CDR3 protein. The table includes some 250,000 distinct CDR3 sequences, more than 40% detected once. The chain is built from TRBV30 and TRBJ1-4; 10 bases are shared with TRBD1. The clonotype originates from a man aged 18-30 years with type 2 diabetes. The sample comprised peripheral blood mononuclear cells (PBMCs). CDR3 amino acids: CAWSGTGGYEKLFF. CDR3 nucleotides: TGTGCCTGGAGTGGGACAGGGGGATATGAAAAACTGTTTTTT. The whole variable domain, remainder taken from reference TRBV30 and TRBJ1-4, is SQTIHQWPATLVQPVGSPLSLECTVEGTSNPNLYWYRQAAGRGLQLLFYSVGIGQISSEVPQNLSASRPQDRQFILSSKKLLLSDSGFYLCAWSGTGGYEKLFFGSGTQLSVL.